This is a list of T cell receptor beta chains from one sample in a study of T cells in Graves' hyperthyroidism and ophthalmopathy. One entry per CDR3 protein results from TCRdb running MiXCR on the multiplex PCR reads. This repertoire shows approximately 400,000 distinct CDR3 sequences, roughly 20% found once; its top ten account for 40%. Sequencing was done on a sample of blood. The source of these receptors is a man between 18 and 35 years old with Graves' ophthalmopathy. Both conserved end residues are part of each CDR3. A D gene is named only where the DNA matches it firmly. Only some rows state a clone size, as once, few, many or a class for expanded clones.

D gene: .
V gene: TRBV4-1
J gene: TRBJ1-2
clone size: few
CDR3 DNA: TGCGCCAGCAGCCAAGCTCCAGCGGCTAACTATGGCTACACCTTC
CDR3 protein: CASSQAPAANYGYTF

D gene: TRBD1
V gene: TRBV20-1
J gene: TRBJ2-5
clone size: few
CDR3 DNA: TGCAGTGCTATTTGGCGACAGGGTTTGGAGACCCAGTACTTC
CDR3 protein: CSAIWRQGLETQYF

D gene: .
V gene: TRBV5-1
J gene: TRBJ2-5
clone size: many
CDR3 DNA: TGCGCCAGCAGCTCCAACCCCCTTCAAGAGACCCAGTACTTC
CDR3 protein: CASSSNPLQETQYF

D gene: TRBD2
V gene: TRBV24-1
J gene: TRBJ2-2
clone size: many
CDR3 DNA: TGTGCCACCAGTGATTGGGGTAGCGGGACGAACACCGGGGAGCTGTTTTTT
CDR3 protein: CATSDWGSGTNTGELFF

D gene: .
V gene: TRBV5-1
J gene: TRBJ2-7
clone size: .
CDR3 DNA: TGCGCCAGCAGCTTCGAGGCGGGAAAGGGCGAGCAGTACTTC
CDR3 protein: CASSFEAGKGEQYF

D gene: .
V gene: TRBV24-1
J gene: TRBJ1-3
clone size: few
CDR3 DNA: TGTGCCACCAGTGACTACCCCAAACAGGGTCGCGGGCAACAAAGCTCTGGAAACACCATATATTTT
CDR3 protein: CATSDYPKQGRGQQSSGNTIYF

D gene: TRBD1
V gene: TRBV9
J gene: TRBJ1-4
clone size: few
CDR3 DNA: TGTGCCAGCAGCCCGGGGGGGGGGACAGGTGAAAAACTGTTTTTT
CDR3 protein: CASSPGGGTGEKLFF

D gene: TRBD2
V gene: TRBV4-1
J gene: TRBJ2-3
clone size: few
CDR3 DNA: TGCGCCAGCAGATCTAGGGAGGGATCATCAGATACGCAGTATTTT
CDR3 protein: CASRSREGSSDTQYF

D gene: .
V gene: TRBV7-8
J gene: TRBJ2-5
clone size: many
CDR3 DNA: TGTGCCAGCAGCTCTAGGACGAACTTCCAAGAGACCCAGTACTTC
CDR3 protein: CASSSRTNFQETQYF

D gene: .
V gene: TRBV27
J gene: TRBJ1-6
clone size: .
CDR3 DNA: TGTGCCAGCAGTTTTGGGTCGCGGAATTCACCCCTCCACTTT
CDR3 protein: CASSFGSRNSPLHF

D gene: .
V gene: TRBV9
J gene: TRBJ1-5
clone size: .
CDR3 DNA: TGTGCCAGCAGCGTAGCTCCTCATCAGCCCCAGCATTTT
CDR3 protein: CASSVAPHQPQHF

D gene: .
V gene: TRBV7-9
J gene: TRBJ1-5
clone size: .
CDR3 DNA: TGTGCCAGCAGCTTAGCGGGTCTCAATCAGCCCCAGCATTTT
CDR3 protein: CASSLAGLNQPQHF

D gene: .
V gene: TRBV12-3/TRBV12-4
J gene: TRBJ1-2
clone size: few
CDR3 DNA: TGTGCCAGCAGTAGCGCCTATGGGGGAGTGTTAGACTACACCTTC
CDR3 protein: CASSSAYGGVLDYTF

D gene: TRBD1
V gene: TRBV6-4
J gene: TRBJ2-1
clone size: .
CDR3 DNA: TGTGCCAGCAGTATGACAGGGGGTTTCTACAATGAGCAGTTCTTC
CDR3 protein: CASSMTGGFYNEQFF

D gene: .
V gene: TRBV2
J gene: TRBJ2-7
clone size: many
CDR3 DNA: TGTGCCAGCAGTGAGGGGGACGGAGCGTCCTACGAGCAGTACTTC
CDR3 protein: CASSEGDGASYEQYF

D gene: .
V gene: TRBV5-1
J gene: TRBJ2-1
clone size: .
CDR3 DNA: TGCGCCAGCACCCCAGGCAGTAAGACAGGCGAGCAGTTCTTC
CDR3 protein: CASTPGSKTGEQFF

D gene: .
V gene: TRBV6-1
J gene: TRBJ1-5
clone size: .
CDR3 DNA: TGTGCCAGCAGTGAAGCGCTCGACAGAAGCAATCAGCCCCAGCATTTT
CDR3 protein: CASSEALDRSNQPQHF

D gene: .
V gene: TRBV3-1
J gene: TRBJ1-5
clone size: few
CDR3 DNA: TGTGCCAGCAGCCAAGAAGGCGGTGGCAATCGGCCCCAGCATTTT
CDR3 protein: CASSQEGGGNRPQHF

D gene: .
V gene: TRBV5-1
J gene: TRBJ2-3
clone size: many
CDR3 DNA: TGCGCCAGCAGCTATTCGGGATCCACAGATACGCAGTATTTT
CDR3 protein: CASSYSGSTDTQYF

D gene: TRBD1
V gene: TRBV7-2
J gene: TRBJ2-7
clone size: many
CDR3 DNA: TGTGCCAGCAGCCTACAGACAGGGAGCAACGAGCAGTACTTC
CDR3 protein: CASSLQTGSNEQYF

D gene: TRBD1
V gene: TRBV5-1
J gene: TRBJ2-1
clone size: few
CDR3 DNA: TGTGCCAGCAGCTTTAGTCCCGGGACAGGGAACGAGCAGTTCTTC
CDR3 protein: CASSFSPGTGNEQFF

D gene: .
V gene: TRBV18
J gene: TRBJ2-5
clone size: many
CDR3 DNA: TGTGCCAGCTCACCATGGGGTCGGGAGACCCAGTACTTC
CDR3 protein: CASSPWGRETQYF

D gene: TRBD2
V gene: TRBV3-1
J gene: TRBJ2-2
clone size: few
CDR3 DNA: TGTGCCAGCAGCCACGCCGCTAGCGGGGGGCCCCCCGGAACCGGGGAGCTGTTTTTT
CDR3 protein: CASSHAASGGPPGTGELFF

D gene: TRBD2
V gene: TRBV11-2
J gene: TRBJ2-7
clone size: many
CDR3 DNA: TGTGCCAGCAGCTTACCAGCCAGGGAGGGCGAGCAGTACTTC
CDR3 protein: CASSLPAREGEQYF